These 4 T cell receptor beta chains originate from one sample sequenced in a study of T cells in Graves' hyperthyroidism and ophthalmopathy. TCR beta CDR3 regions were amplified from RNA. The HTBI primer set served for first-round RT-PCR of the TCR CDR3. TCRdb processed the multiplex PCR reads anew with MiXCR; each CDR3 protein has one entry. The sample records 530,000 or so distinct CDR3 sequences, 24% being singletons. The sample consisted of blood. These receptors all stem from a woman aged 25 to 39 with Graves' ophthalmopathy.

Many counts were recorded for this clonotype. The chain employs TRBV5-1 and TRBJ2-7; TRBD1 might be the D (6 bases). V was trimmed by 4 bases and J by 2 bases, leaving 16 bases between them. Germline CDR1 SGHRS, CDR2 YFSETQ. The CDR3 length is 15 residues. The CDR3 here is CASSRGQLRTYEQYF. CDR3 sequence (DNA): TGCGCCAGCAGCCGCGGACAGCTCCGGACCTACGAGCAGTACTTC.

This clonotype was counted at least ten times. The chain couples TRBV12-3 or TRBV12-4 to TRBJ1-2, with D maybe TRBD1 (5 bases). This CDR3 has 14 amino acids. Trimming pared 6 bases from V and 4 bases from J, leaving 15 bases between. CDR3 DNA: TGTGCCAGCAGCGCTTATGGGGGACTCTATGGCTACACCTTC. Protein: CASSAYGGLYGYTF.

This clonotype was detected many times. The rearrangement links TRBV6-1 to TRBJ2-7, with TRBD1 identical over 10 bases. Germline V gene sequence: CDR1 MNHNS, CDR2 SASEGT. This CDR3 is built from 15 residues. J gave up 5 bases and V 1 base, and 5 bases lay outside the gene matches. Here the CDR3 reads CASSEDLTGGNEQYF. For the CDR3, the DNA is TGTGCCAGCAGTGAAGATCTGACAGGGGGCAACGAGCAGTACTTC.

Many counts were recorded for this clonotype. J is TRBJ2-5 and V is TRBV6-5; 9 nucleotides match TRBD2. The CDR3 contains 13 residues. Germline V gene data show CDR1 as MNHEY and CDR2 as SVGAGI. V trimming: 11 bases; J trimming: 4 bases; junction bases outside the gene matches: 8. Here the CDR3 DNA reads TGTGCCGGGGCGGCGGGGGGGCTAGAGACCCAGTACTTC. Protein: CAGAAGGLETQYF.